A selection of T cell receptor beta chains follows, all from one sample in a study of blood T cell repertoires in COVID-19. TCRdb keeps only in-frame clones here, not all; method: immunoSEQ multiplex PCR. The sample yields 40,000 to 45,000 clones, 89% seen once. Input material: peripheral blood. Every receptor here comes from a man aged 50 to 60 with active COVID-19. The CDR3 runs from the conserved cysteine through the conserved F or W. A D gene is named only where the DNA matches it firmly. A clone size is listed for some rows: how often the clone was seen (once, few, many), or a class if it is expanded.

J gene: TRBJ2-7
D gene: TRBD2
V gene: TRBV29-1
clone size: .
CDR3 protein: CSVGLSGRFHEQYF
CDR3 DNA: TGCAGCGTCGGACTAAGCGGGAGGTTCCACGAGCAGTACTTC

J gene: TRBJ2-5
D gene: TRBD1
V gene: TRBV7-3
clone size: once
CDR3 protein: CASSLTSGQGVKETQYF
CDR3 DNA: TGTGCCAGCAGCTTAACTTCGGGACAGGGGGTAAAAGAGACCCAGTACTTC

J gene: TRBJ2-1
D gene: TRBD1
V gene: TRBV19
clone size: .
CDR3 protein: CASSTWTGESEQFF
CDR3 DNA: TGTGCCAGTAGTACGTGGACAGGGGAAAGTGAGCAGTTCTTC

J gene: TRBJ2-4
D gene: TRBD2
V gene: TRBV7-2
clone size: .
CDR3 protein: CASSSGLAGSKNIQYF
CDR3 DNA: TGTGCCAGCAGCTCAGGACTAGCGGGATCCAAAAACATTCAGTACTTC

J gene: TRBJ2-2
D gene: .
V gene: TRBV5-1
clone size: .
CDR3 protein: CASRGDTGELFF
CDR3 DNA: TGCGCCAGCAGGGGCGACACCGGGGAGCTGTTTTTT

J gene: TRBJ2-3
D gene: .
V gene: TRBV5-6
clone size: .
CDR3 protein: CASRTGDTQYF
CDR3 DNA: TGTGCCAGCAGAACCGGAGATACGCAGTATTTT

J gene: TRBJ2-1
D gene: .
V gene: TRBV24-1
clone size: .
CDR3 protein: CATSDRPSGRQFF
CDR3 DNA: TGTGCCACCAGTGACCGGCCATCCGGGAGACAGTTCTTC

J gene: TRBJ2-2
D gene: TRBD2
V gene: TRBV28
clone size: .
CDR3 protein: CASSLSAGVGAGELFF
CDR3 DNA: TGTGCCAGCAGTTTATCGGCGGGAGTTGGTGCCGGGGAGCTGTTTTTT

J gene: TRBJ2-7
D gene: .
V gene: TRBV21-1
clone size: .
CDR3 protein: CASSKETSGRAHEQYF
CDR3 DNA: TGTGCCAGCAGCAAAGAAACTAGCGGGAGGGCCCACGAGCAGTACTTC

J gene: TRBJ2-1
D gene: TRBD1
V gene: TRBV19
clone size: .
CDR3 protein: CASTDRGRWEQFF
CDR3 DNA: TGTGCCAGTACGGACAGGGGGCGCTGGGAGCAGTTCTTC

J gene: TRBJ2-3
D gene: TRBD2
V gene: TRBV9
clone size: .
CDR3 protein: CASSVASGRTDTQYF
CDR3 DNA: TGTGCCAGCAGCGTAGCTAGCGGGAGAACAGATACGCAGTATTTT

J gene: TRBJ1-5
D gene: TRBD1
V gene: TRBV4-1
clone size: few
CDR3 protein: CASSHPDREYQPQHF
CDR3 DNA: TGCGCCAGCAGCCACCCGGACAGGGAGTATCAGCCCCAGCATTTT

J gene: TRBJ2-7
D gene: TRBD2
V gene: TRBV7-8
clone size: .
CDR3 protein: CASGTSGNYEQYF
CDR3 DNA: TGTGCCAGTGGGACTAGCGGGAACTACGAGCAGTACTTC

J gene: TRBJ2-3
D gene: TRBD2
V gene: TRBV19
clone size: .
CDR3 protein: CASRDSGSTDTQYF
CDR3 DNA: TGTGCCAGTAGAGATAGCGGGAGCACAGATACGCAGTATTTT

J gene: TRBJ2-7
D gene: .
V gene: TRBV24-1
clone size: .
CDR3 protein: CATSDLRGHEQYF
CDR3 DNA: TGTGCCACCAGTGACCTCAGGGGCCACGAGCAGTACTTC

J gene: TRBJ2-3
D gene: .
V gene: TRBV15
clone size: .
CDR3 protein: CATRETGDTQYF
CDR3 DNA: TGTGCCACTAGAGAAACCGGGGATACGCAGTATTTT

J gene: TRBJ1-1
D gene: .
V gene: TRBV20-1
clone size: .
CDR3 protein: CSGGEDTEAFF
CDR3 DNA: TGCAGTGGAGGGGAGGACACTGAAGCTTTCTTT

J gene: TRBJ1-1
D gene: .
V gene: TRBV7-6
clone size: .
CDR3 protein: CASSLGGSMNTEAFF
CDR3 DNA: TGTGCCAGCAGCTTGGGGGGTAGCATGAACACTGAAGCTTTCTTT

J gene: TRBJ2-5
D gene: TRBD1
V gene: TRBV7-9
clone size: .
CDR3 protein: CASSKRQGRETQYF
CDR3 DNA: TGTGCCAGCAGCAAAAGACAGGGACGGGAGACCCAGTACTTC

J gene: TRBJ2-3
D gene: .
V gene: TRBV5-5
clone size: .
CDR3 protein: CASSLPTADTQYF
CDR3 DNA: TGTGCCAGCAGCCTCCCGACAGCAGATACGCAGTATTTT

J gene: TRBJ2-3
D gene: TRBD2
V gene: TRBV7-2
clone size: .
CDR3 protein: CASSGRLGGSETLHTQYF
CDR3 DNA: TGTGCCAGCAGCGGCCGACTAGGCGGGAGCGAGACCTTGCATACGCAGTATTTT

J gene: TRBJ2-1
D gene: TRBD2
V gene: TRBV3-1/TRBV3-2
clone size: .
CDR3 protein: CASSQVLTSGYNEQFF
CDR3 DNA: TGTGCCAGCAGCCAAGTCTTAACTAGCGGATACAATGAGCAGTTCTTC

J gene: TRBJ2-7
D gene: TRBD2
V gene: TRBV13
clone size: .
CDR3 protein: CASSPGVAGTYEQYF
CDR3 DNA: TGTGCCAGCAGCCCCGGGGTAGCGGGGACCTACGAGCAGTACTTC

J gene: TRBJ1-1
D gene: .
V gene: TRBV4-2
clone size: .
CDR3 protein: CASSPSGLNTEAFF
CDR3 DNA: TGTGCCAGCAGCCCCTCAGGGCTGAACACTGAAGCTTTCTTT

J gene: TRBJ2-7
D gene: .
V gene: TRBV3-1/TRBV3-2
clone size: .
CDR3 protein: CASCQGISYEQYF
CDR3 DNA: TGTGCCAGCTGCCAGGGCATATCCTACGAGCAGTACTTC

J gene: TRBJ2-1
D gene: .
V gene: TRBV7-3
clone size: .
CDR3 protein: CASSPVWGSGNEQFF
CDR3 DNA: TGTGCCAGCAGCCCCGTATGGGGCTCAGGCAATGAGCAGTTCTTC

J gene: TRBJ1-1
D gene: .
V gene: TRBV4-3
clone size: .
CDR3 protein: CASSQDRLTGSDTEAFF
CDR3 DNA: TGCGCCAGCAGCCAAGATCGACTTACAGGGTCCGACACTGAAGCTTTCTTT

J gene: TRBJ2-5
D gene: .
V gene: TRBV28
clone size: medium-sized
CDR3 protein: CASRGQRNPYQETQYF
CDR3 DNA: TGTGCCAGCAGAGGCCAGCGGAACCCCTACCAAGAGACCCAGTACTTC

J gene: TRBJ1-2
D gene: .
V gene: TRBV6-5
clone size: once
CDR3 protein: CASRHGGGYGYTF
CDR3 DNA: TGTGCCAGCAGGCATGGGGGGGGCTATGGCTACACCTTC

J gene: TRBJ2-7
D gene: .
V gene: TRBV5-1
clone size: .
CDR3 protein: CASSLKTAYEQYF
CDR3 DNA: TGCGCCAGCAGCTTGAAGACAGCCTACGAGCAGTACTTC

J gene: TRBJ2-1
D gene: TRBD2
V gene: TRBV20-1
clone size: .
CDR3 protein: CSASPSGGSYSPNEQFF
CDR3 DNA: TGCAGTGCTAGTCCCTCGGGGGGGAGTTACTCCCCCAATGAGCAGTTCTTC

J gene: TRBJ2-7
D gene: TRBD2
V gene: TRBV7-2
clone size: .
CDR3 protein: CASSLEASGSLPYEQYF
CDR3 DNA: TGTGCCAGCAGCTTAGAGGCTAGCGGGAGTTTGCCCTACGAGCAGTACTTC

J gene: TRBJ1-1
D gene: .
V gene: TRBV19
clone size: .
CDR3 protein: CASSTTGNTEAFF
CDR3 DNA: TGTGCCAGTAGTACTACAGGGAACACTGAAGCTTTCTTT

J gene: TRBJ1-1
D gene: TRBD1
V gene: TRBV6-5
clone size: .
CDR3 protein: CATAGDSTEAFF
CDR3 DNA: TGTGCCACAGCCGGGGACAGCACTGAAGCTTTCTTT

J gene: TRBJ2-7
D gene: .
V gene: TRBV3-1/TRBV3-2
clone size: .
CDR3 protein: CASSPVGKEQYF
CDR3 DNA: TGTGCCAGCAGCCCCGTGGGCAAGGAGCAGTACTTC

J gene: TRBJ2-7
D gene: .
V gene: TRBV5-4
clone size: few
CDR3 protein: CASSLFQGSYEQYF
CDR3 DNA: TGTGCCAGCAGCTTGTTTCAGGGTTCCTACGAGCAGTACTTC

J gene: TRBJ1-5
D gene: TRBD1
V gene: TRBV28
clone size: .
CDR3 protein: CASRIGTGYGNSNQPQHF
CDR3 DNA: TGTGCCAGCAGAATTGGGACAGGGTATGGCAATAGCAATCAGCCCCAGCATTTT

J gene: TRBJ2-3
D gene: .
V gene: TRBV7-3
clone size: .
CDR3 protein: CASRRGTADGDTQYF
CDR3 DNA: TGTGCCAGCAGACGCGGGACAGCCGACGGAGATACGCAGTATTTT

J gene: TRBJ2-1
D gene: TRBD2
V gene: TRBV6-1
clone size: once
CDR3 protein: CASSVAGGPNYNEQFF
CDR3 DNA: TGTGCCAGCAGTGTAGCGGGAGGGCCCAACTACAATGAGCAGTTCTTC

J gene: TRBJ2-1
D gene: TRBD2
V gene: TRBV4-2
clone size: .
CDR3 protein: CASSPGLAGWMFF
CDR3 DNA: TGTGCCAGCAGCCCAGGACTAGCTGGTTGGATGTTCTTC

J gene: TRBJ2-2
D gene: TRBD2
V gene: TRBV5-4
clone size: .
CDR3 protein: CASRRSGLASAGELFF
CDR3 DNA: TGTGCCAGCAGACGATCTGGACTAGCCTCTGCCGGGGAGCTGTTTTTT

J gene: TRBJ2-7
D gene: .
V gene: TRBV11-3
clone size: .
CDR3 protein: CASSPGLAYEQYF
CDR3 DNA: TGTGCCAGCAGTCCCGGGTTGGCCTACGAGCAGTACTTC

J gene: TRBJ2-1
D gene: .
V gene: TRBV5-4
clone size: .
CDR3 protein: CASSSYNEQFF
CDR3 DNA: TGTGCCAGCAGCTCGTACAATGAGCAGTTCTTC

J gene: TRBJ2-3
D gene: .
V gene: TRBV6-2/TRBV6-3
clone size: .
CDR3 protein: CASSYGAGTQYF
CDR3 DNA: TGTGCCAGCAGTTACGGTGCGGGTACGCAGTATTTT

J gene: TRBJ2-2
D gene: .
V gene: TRBV4-3
clone size: once
CDR3 protein: CASSQEAGNTGELFF
CDR3 DNA: TGCGCCAGCAGCCAGGAGGCGGGGAACACCGGGGAGCTGTTTTTT

J gene: TRBJ2-7
D gene: TRBD2
V gene: TRBV29-1
clone size: .
CDR3 protein: CSVERLADTYEQYF
CDR3 DNA: TGCAGCGTTGAAAGGCTAGCGGACACCTACGAGCAGTACTTC